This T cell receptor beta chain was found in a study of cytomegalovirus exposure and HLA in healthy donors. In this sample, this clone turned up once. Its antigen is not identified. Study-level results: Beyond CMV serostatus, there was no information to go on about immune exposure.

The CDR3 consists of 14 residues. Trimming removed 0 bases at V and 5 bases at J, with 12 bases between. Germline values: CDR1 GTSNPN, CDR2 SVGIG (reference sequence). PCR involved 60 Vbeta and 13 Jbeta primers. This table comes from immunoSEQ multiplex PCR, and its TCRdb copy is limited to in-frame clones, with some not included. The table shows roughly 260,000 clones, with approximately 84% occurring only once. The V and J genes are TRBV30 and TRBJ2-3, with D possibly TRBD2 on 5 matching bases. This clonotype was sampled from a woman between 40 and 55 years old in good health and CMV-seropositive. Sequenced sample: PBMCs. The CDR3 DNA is TGTGCCTGGAGTGTACTAGGGCCACAAGATACGCAGTATTTT. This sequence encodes CAWSVLGPQDTQYF.